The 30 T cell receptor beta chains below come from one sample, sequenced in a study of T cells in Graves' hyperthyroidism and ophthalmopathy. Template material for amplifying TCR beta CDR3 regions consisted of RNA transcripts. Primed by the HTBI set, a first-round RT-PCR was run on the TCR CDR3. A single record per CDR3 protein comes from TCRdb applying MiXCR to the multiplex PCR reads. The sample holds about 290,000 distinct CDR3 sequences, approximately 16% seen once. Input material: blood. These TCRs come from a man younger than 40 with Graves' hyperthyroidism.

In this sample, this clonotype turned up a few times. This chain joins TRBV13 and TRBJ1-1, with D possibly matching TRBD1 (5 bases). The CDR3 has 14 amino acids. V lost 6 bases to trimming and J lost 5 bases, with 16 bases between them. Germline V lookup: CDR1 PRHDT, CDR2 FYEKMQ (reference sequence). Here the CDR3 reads CASSSRGEKTEAFF. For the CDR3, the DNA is TGTGCCAGCAGTTCAAGGGGAGAGAAGACTGAAGCTTTCTTT. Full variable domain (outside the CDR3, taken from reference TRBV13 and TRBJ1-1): AAGVIQSPRHLIKEKRETATLKCYPIPRHDTVYWYQQGPGQDPQFLISFYEKMQSDKGSIPDRFSAQQFSDYHSELNMSSLELGDSALYFCASSSRGEKTEAFFGQGTRLTVV.

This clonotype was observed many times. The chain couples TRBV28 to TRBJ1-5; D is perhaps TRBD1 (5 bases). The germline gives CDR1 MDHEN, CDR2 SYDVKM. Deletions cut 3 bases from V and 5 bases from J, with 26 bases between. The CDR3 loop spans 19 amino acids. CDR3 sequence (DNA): TGTGCCAGCAGTTTCTTTTCTTACGTTGGGGGGGAGGAAGATCAGCCCCAGCATTTT. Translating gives CASSFFSYVGGEEDQPQHF.

The CDR3 sequence is CASTHWGGRANEQFF. CDR3 DNA: TGTGCCAGCACCCATTGGGGGGGCAGGGCGAATGAGCAGTTCTTC. The chain employs TRBV11-3 and TRBJ2-1; tentative D call: TRBD2 (7 bases). Germline CDR1 SGHNT, CDR2 YENEEA. The CDR3 is 15 amino acids. Trimming left V 7 bases short and J 7 bases short, with 20 bases between.

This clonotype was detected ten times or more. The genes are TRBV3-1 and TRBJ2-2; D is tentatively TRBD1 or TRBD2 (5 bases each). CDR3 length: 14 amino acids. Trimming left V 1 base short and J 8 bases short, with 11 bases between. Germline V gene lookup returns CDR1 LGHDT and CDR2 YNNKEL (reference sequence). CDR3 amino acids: CASSQGEGSGELFF. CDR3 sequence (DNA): TGTGCCAGCAGCCAAGGCGAGGGGTCAGGGGAGCTGTTTTTT.

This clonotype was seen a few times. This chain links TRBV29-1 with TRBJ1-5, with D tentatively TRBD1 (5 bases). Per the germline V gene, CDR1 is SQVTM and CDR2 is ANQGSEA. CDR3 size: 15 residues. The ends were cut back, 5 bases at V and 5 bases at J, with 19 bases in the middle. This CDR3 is CSVTSGLLGDQPQHF. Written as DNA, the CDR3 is TGCAGCGTTACCTCGGGACTCTTAGGGGATCAGCCCCAGCATTTT.

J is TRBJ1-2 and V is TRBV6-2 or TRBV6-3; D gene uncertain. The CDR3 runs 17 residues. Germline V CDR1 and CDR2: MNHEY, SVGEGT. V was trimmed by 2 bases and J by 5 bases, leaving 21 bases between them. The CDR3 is CASSYPPGKGSSYGYTF. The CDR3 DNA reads TGTGCCAGCAGTTACCCGCCGGGGAAGGGATCGTCGTATGGCTACACCTTC.

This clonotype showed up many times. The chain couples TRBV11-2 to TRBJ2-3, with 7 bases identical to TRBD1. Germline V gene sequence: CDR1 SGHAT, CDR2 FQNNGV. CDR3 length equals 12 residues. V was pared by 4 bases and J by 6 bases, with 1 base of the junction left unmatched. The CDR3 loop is CASSSTGDTQYF. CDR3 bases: TGTGCCAGCAGCTCGACAGGGGATACGCAGTATTTT.

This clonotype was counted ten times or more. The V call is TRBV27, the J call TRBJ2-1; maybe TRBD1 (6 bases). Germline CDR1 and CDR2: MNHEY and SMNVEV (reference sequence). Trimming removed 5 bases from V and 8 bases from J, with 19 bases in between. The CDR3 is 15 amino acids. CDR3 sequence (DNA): TGTGCCAGCAGTACCACTCAGGGGCTCAGGGATGAGCAGTTCTTC. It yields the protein CASSTTQGLRDEQFF.

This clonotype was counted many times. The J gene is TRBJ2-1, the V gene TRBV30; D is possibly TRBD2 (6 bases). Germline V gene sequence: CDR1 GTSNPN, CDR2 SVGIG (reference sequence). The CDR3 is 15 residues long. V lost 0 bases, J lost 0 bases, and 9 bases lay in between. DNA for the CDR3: TGTGCCTGGAGTGTCCGGGGGAGCTCCTACAATGAGCAGTTCTTC. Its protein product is CAWSVRGSSYNEQFF.

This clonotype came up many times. The CDR3 bases are TGTGCCAGCAGTGGGCAAGTGGATCAGCCCCAGCATTTT. Protein: CASSGQVDQPQHF. The chain has TRBV2 and TRBJ1-5, with D unclear. The CDR3 covers 13 residues. Germline V gene data show CDR1 as SNHLY and CDR2 as FYNNEI. V dropped 4 bases and J dropped 5 bases, with 9 bases sitting between them.

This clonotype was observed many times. CDR3 bases: TGTGCCAGCAGCCAAGCAAGCGGTCCCTACGAGCAGTACTTC. Residues: CASSQASGPYEQYF. The chain couples TRBV3-1 to TRBJ2-7; TRBD2 might be the D (5 bases). V was cut by 1 base and J by 2 bases, with 9 bases left in between. The CDR3 is made up of 14 amino acids. Per germline, CDR1 LGHDT and CDR2 YNNKEL (reference sequence).

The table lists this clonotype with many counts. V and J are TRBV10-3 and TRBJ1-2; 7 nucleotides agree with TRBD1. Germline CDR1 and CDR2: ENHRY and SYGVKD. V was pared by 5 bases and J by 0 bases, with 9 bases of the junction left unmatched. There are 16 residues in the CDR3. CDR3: CAISSPGQTPNYGYTF. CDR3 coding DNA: TGTGCCATCAGTTCCCCGGGACAGACCCCTAACTATGGCTACACCTTC.

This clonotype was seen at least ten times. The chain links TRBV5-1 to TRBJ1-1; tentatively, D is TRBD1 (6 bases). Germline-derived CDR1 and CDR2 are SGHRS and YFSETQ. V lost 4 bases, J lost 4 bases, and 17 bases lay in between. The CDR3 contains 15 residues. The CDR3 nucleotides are TGCGCCAGCAGCGAGACAGGCCCTCTGGGCACTGAAGCTTTCTTT. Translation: CASSETGPLGTEAFF.

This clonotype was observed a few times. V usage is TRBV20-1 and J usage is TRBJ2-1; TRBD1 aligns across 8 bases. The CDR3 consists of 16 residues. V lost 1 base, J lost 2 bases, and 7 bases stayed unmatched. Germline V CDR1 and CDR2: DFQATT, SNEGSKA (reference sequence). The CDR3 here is CSARGQGASPYNEQFF. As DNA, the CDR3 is TGCAGTGCTAGAGGGCAGGGGGCCAGTCCCTACAATGAGCAGTTCTTC.

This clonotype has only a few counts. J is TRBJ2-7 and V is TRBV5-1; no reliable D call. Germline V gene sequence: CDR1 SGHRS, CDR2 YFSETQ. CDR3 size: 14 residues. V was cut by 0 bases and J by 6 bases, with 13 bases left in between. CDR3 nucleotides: TGCGCCAGCAGCTTGGGGGATATCGAGAGCGAGCAGTACTTC. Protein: CASSLGDIESEQYF. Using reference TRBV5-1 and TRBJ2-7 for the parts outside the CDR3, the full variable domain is KAGVTQTPRYLIKTRGQQVTLSCSPISGHRSVSWYQQTPGQGLQFLFEYFSETQRNKGNFPGRFSGRQFSNSRSEMNVSTLELGDSALYLCASSLGDIESEQYFGPGTRLTVT.

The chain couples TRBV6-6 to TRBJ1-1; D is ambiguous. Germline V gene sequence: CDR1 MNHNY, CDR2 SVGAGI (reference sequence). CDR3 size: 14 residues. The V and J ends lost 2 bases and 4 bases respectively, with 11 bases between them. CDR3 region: CASSYGEASTEAFF. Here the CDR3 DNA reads TGTGCCAGCAGTTACGGGGAAGCGAGCACTGAAGCTTTCTTT.

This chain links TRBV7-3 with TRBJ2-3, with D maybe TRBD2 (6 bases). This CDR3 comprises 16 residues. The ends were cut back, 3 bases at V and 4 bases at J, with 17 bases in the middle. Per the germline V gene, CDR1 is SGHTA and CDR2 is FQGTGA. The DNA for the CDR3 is TGTGCCAGCAGCTTTAATCTTGCGGAGGGTGCAGATACGCAGTATTTT. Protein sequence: CASSFNLAEGADTQYF.

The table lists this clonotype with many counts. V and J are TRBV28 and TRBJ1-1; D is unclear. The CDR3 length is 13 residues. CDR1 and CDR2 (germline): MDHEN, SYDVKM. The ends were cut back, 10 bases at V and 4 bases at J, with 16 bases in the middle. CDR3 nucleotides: TGTGCCACCAAGGGCCATTTTAGCACTGAAGCTTTCTTT. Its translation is CATKGHFSTEAFF.

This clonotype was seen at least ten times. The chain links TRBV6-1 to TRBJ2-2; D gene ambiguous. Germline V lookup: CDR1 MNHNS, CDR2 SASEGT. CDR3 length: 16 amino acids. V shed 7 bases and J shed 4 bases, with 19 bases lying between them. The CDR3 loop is CASTYGAGVGTGELFF. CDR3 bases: TGTGCCAGCACTTACGGAGCCGGAGTGGGCACCGGGGAGCTGTTTTTT.

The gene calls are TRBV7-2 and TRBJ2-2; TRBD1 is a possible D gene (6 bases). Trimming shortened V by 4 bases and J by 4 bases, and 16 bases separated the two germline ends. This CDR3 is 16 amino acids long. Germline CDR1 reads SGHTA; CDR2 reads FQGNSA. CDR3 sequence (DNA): TGTGCCAGCAGCTGGGCCGGGACAACGGGCACCGGGGAGCTGTTTTTT. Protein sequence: CASSWAGTTGTGELFF.

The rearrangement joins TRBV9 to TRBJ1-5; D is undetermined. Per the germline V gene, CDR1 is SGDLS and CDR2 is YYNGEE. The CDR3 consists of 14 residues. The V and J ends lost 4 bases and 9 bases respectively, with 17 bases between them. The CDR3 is CASSPRLGAGPQHF. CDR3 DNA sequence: TGTGCCAGCAGCCCGAGGTTGGGCGCGGGGCCCCAGCATTTT.

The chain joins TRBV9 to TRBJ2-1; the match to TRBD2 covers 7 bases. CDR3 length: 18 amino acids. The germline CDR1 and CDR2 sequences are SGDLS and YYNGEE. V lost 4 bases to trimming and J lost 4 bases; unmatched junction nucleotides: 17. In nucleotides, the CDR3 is TGTGCCAGCAGCCCCCCGGCGGGAGTAGTCAGTACGTACAATGAGCAGTTCTTC. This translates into CASSPPAGVVSTYNEQFF.

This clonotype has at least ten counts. CDR3 protein: CSAVGGAYGYTF. The CDR3 DNA reads as TGCAGCGCCGTAGGAGGAGCTTATGGCTACACCTTC. The gene calls are TRBV29-1 and TRBJ1-2; D not resolved. Per germline, CDR1 SQVTM and CDR2 ANQGSEA. The CDR3 is made up of 12 amino acids. The ends were cut back, 7 bases at V and 5 bases at J, with 14 bases in the middle. The whole variable domain, filled in from reference TRBV29-1 and TRBJ1-2, reads SAVISQKPSRDICQRGTSLTIQCQVDSQVTMMFWYRQQPGQSLTLIATANQGSEATYESGFVIDKFPISRPNLTFSTLTVSNMSPEDSSIYLCSAVGGAYGYTFGSGTRLTVV.

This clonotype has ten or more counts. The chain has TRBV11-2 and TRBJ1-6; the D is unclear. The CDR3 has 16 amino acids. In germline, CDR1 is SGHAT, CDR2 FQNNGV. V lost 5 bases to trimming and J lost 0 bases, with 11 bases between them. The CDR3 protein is CASSRNMGSYNSPLHF. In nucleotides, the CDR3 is TGTGCCAGCAGCCGGAATATGGGCTCCTATAATTCACCCCTCCACTTT.

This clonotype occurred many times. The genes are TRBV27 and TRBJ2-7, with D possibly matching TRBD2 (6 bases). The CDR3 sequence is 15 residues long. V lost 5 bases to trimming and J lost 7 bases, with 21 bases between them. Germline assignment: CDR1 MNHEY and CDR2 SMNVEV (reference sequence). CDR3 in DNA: TGTGCCAGCAGTCCTGGACTACCTTCTTTTTTTGAGCAGTACTTC. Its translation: CASSPGLPSFFEQYF.

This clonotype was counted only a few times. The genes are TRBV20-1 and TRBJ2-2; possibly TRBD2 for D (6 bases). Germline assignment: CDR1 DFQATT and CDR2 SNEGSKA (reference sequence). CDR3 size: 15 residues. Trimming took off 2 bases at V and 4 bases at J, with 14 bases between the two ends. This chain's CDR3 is CSARRVAEITGELFF. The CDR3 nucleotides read TGCAGTGCTAGAAGGGTAGCGGAAATCACCGGGGAGCTGTTTTTT.

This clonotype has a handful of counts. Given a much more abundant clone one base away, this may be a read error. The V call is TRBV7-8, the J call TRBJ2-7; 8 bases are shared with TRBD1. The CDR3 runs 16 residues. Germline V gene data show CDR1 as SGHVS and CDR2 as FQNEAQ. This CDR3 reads CVSSPRVRQGTYEQYF. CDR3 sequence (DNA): TGTGTCAGCAGCCCCCGGGTTCGACAGGGGACCTACGAGCAGTACTTC.

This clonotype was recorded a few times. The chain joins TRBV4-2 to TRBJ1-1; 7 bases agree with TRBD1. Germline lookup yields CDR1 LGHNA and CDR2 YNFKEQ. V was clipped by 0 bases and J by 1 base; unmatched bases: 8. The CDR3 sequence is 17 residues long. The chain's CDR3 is CASSQEEQGMRNTEAFF. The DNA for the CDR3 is TGTGCCAGCAGCCAAGAAGAACAGGGGATGAGGAACACTGAAGCTTTCTTT.

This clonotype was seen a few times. This chain's CDR3 is CASSGDIADTQYF. CDR3 coding DNA: TGTGCCAGCAGCGGTGACATAGCAGATACGCAGTATTTT. The rearrangement joins TRBV3-1 to TRBJ2-3; D is unresolved. With 5 bases removed from V and 4 bases from J, the gap between germline ends came to 10 bases. The CDR3 contains 13 residues. Germline CDR1 reads LGHDT; CDR2 reads YNNKEL (reference sequence).

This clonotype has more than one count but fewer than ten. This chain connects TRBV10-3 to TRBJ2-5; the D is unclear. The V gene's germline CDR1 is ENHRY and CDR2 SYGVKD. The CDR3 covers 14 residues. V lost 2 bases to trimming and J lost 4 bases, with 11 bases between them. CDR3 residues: CAISEAPGRETQYF. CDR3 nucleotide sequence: TGTGCCATCAGTGAGGCCCCGGGCCGAGAGACCCAGTACTTC.